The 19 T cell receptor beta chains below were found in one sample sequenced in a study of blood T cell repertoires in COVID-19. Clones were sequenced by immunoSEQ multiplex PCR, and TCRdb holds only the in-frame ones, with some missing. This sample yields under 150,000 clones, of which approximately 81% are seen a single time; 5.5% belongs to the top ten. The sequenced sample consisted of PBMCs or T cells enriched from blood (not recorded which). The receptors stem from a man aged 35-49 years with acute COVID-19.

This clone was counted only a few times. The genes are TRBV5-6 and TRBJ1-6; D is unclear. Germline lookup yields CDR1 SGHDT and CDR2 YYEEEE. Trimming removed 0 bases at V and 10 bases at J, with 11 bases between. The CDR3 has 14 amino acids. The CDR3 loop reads CASSLEWAGSPLHF. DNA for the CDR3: TGTGCCAGCAGCTTGGAGTGGGCCGGCTCACCCCTCCACTTT.

CDR3 sequence: CASSLGGGAWEQYF. DNA of the CDR3: TGTGCCAGCAGCTTAGGAGGGGGGGCTTGGGAGCAGTACTTC. The V and J genes are TRBV7-9 and TRBJ2-7, with a possible D match to TRBD2 (7 bases). V lost 1 base and J 7 bases, leaving 14 bases between the germline ends. Germline V gene lookup returns CDR1 SEHNR and CDR2 FQNEAQ (reference sequence). The CDR3 runs to 14 residues.

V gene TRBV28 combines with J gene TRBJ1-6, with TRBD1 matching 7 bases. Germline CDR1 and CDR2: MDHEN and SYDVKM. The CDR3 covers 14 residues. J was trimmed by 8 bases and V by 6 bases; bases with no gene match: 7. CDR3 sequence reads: CASSPGTADSPLHF. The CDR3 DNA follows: TGTGCCAGCAGCCCCGGGACAGCTGATTCACCCCTCCACTTT.

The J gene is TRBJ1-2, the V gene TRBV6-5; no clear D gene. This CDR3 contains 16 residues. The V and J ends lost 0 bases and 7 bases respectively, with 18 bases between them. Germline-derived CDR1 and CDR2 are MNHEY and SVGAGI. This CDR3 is CASSYSKAGREGGYTF. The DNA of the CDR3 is TGTGCCAGCAGTTACTCGAAGGCCGGGAGAGAGGGTGGCTACACCTTC.

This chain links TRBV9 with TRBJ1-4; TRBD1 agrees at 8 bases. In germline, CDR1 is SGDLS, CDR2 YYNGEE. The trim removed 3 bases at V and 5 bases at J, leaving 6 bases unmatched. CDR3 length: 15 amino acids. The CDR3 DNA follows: TGTGCCAGCAGCGACGGACAGGGAGGAAATGAAAAACTGTTTTTT. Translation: CASSDGQGGNEKLFF.

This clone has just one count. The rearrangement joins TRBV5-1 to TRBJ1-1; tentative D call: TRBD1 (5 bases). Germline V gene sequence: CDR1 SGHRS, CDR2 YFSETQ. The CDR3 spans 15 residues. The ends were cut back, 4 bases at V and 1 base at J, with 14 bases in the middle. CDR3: CASSPVGQGNTEAFF. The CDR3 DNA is TGCGCCAGCAGCCCGGTGGGCCAGGGGAACACTGAAGCTTTCTTT. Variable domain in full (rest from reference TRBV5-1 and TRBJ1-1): KAGVTQTPRYLIKTRGQQVTLSCSPISGHRSVSWYQQTPGQGLQFLFEYFSETQRNKGNFPGRFSGRQFSNSRSEMNVSTLELGDSALYLCASSPVGQGNTEAFFGQGTRLTVV.

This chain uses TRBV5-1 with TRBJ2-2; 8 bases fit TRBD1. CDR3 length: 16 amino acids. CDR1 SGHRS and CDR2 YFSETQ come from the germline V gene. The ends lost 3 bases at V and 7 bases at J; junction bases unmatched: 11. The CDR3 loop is CASSSSGTGDIGELFF. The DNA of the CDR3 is TGCGCCAGCAGCTCATCCGGGACAGGCGACATCGGGGAGCTGTTTTTT.

The CDR3 DNA follows: TGTGCCAGCAGGGGATCGGGACACCTTAATGAAAAACTGTTTTTT. The encoded protein is CASRGSGHLNEKLFF. The rearrangement uses TRBV28 and TRBJ1-4, with a weak D call TRBD1 (6 bases). The germline CDR1 and CDR2 sequences are MDHEN and SYDVKM. The CDR3 loop spans 15 amino acids. V lost 6 bases to trimming and J lost 4 bases, with 15 bases between them.

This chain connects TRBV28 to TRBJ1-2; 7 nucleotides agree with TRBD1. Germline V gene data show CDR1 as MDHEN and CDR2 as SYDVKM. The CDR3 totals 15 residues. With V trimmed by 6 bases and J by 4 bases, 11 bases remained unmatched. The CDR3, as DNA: TGTGCCAGCAGAGGGCGTACAGGGGCCTTCTATGGCTACACCTTC. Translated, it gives CASRGRTGAFYGYTF.

The chain's CDR3 is CASRRVVGDGYTF. The CDR3, as DNA: TGTGCCAGCCGCCGAGTAGTCGGGGATGGCTACACCTTC. The V gene is TRBV28, the J gene TRBJ1-2; D not certain. The ends were cut back, 8 bases at V and 6 bases at J, with 16 bases in the middle. The germline V gene has CDR1 MDHEN and CDR2 SYDVKM. There are 13 residues in the CDR3.

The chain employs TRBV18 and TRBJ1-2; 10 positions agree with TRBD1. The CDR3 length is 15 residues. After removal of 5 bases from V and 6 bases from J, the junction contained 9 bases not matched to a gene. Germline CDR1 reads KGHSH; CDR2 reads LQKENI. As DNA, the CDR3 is TGTGCCAGCTCAGCCCCGGGACAGGGGACAGATGGCTACACCTTC. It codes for CASSAPGQGTDGYTF.

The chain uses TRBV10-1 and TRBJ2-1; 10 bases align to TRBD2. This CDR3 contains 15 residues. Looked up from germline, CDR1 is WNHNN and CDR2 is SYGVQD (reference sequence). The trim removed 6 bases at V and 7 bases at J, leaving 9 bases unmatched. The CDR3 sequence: CASSRGLAGENEQFF. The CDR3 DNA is TGCGCCAGCAGCCGGGGGCTAGCGGGAGAAAATGAGCAGTTCTTC.

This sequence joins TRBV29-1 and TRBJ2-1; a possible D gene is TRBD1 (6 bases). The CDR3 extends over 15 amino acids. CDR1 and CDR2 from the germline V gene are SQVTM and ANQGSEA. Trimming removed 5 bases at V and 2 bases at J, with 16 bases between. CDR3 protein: CSVKGQGGPYNEQFF. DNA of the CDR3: TGCAGCGTTAAGGGGCAAGGGGGTCCCTACAATGAGCAGTTCTTC.

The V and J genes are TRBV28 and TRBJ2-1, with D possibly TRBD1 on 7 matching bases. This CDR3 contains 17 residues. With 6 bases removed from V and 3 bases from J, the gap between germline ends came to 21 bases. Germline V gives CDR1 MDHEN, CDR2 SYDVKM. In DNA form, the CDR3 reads TGTGCCAGCAGCCCGAACAGGGGAAAGGGGGGCTACAATGAGCAGTTCTTC. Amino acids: CASSPNRGKGGYNEQFF.

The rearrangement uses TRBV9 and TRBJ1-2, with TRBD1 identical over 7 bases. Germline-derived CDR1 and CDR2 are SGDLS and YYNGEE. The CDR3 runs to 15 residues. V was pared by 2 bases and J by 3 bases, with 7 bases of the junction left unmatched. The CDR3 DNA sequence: TGTGCCAGCAGCGTGGATCCCGGGACAGACTATGGCTACACCTTC. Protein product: CASSVDPGTDYGYTF.

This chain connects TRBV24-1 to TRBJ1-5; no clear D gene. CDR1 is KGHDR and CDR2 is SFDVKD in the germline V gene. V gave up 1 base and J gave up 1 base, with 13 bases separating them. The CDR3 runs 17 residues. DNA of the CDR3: TGTGCCACCAGTGATTTCCAGGTCCACGGAAGCAATCAGCCCCAGCATTTT. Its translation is CATSDFQVHGSNQPQHF.

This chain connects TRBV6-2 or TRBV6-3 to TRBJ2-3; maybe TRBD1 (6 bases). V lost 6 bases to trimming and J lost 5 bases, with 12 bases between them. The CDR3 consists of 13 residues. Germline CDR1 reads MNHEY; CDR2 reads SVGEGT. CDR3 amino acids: CASSHGQLDTQYF. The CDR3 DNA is TGTGCCAGCAGCCACGGACAGCTAGATACGCAGTATTTT.

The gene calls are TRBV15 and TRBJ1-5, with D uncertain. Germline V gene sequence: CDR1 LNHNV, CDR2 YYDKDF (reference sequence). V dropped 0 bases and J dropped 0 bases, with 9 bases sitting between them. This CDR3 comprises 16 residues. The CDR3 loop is CATSRDRVYSNQPQHF. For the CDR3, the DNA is TGTGCCACCAGCAGAGATCGAGTATATAGCAATCAGCCCCAGCATTTT.

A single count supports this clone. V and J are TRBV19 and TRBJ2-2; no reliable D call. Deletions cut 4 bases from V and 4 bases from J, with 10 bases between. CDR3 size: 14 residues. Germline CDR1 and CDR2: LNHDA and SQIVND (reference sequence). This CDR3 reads CASSTGHGTGELFF. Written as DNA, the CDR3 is TGTGCCAGTAGTACAGGTCATGGCACCGGGGAGCTGTTTTTT.